This entry concerns a single TCR beta chain. This clonotype was seen at least ten times. The antigen this receptor binds is unknown. Per-base qualities were not stored, and no clone one base away is much larger. From the germline V gene, CDR1 is KGHSH and CDR2 is LQKENI. From the cysteine up to the phenylalanine, the CDR3 has a length of 16 residues. Kept here is only the CDR3 DNA, which spans 48 bases and is read in frame from base 1. From V the trimming removes 5 bases and from J it removes 2 bases, while the gene matches leave 7 bases of the junction unaccounted for. This specimen comes from a study of regulatory T cells in long-lasting Graves disease (dated by TCRdb to the early 2020s). As for the study more broadly: Patients with newly diagnosed Graves' disease had been on antithyroid drugs for under 3 months. Patients with persistent Graves' disease were compared with patients with newly diagnosed Graves' disease using TCR sequencing and RNA sequencing of peripheral blood. The study took place in China and was registered as a clinical trial. TCR sequencing covered 13 persistent and some 20 newly diagnosed Graves' disease patients, some 33 samples in total.

The full study reports these points: Persistent patients shared more public clonotypes among themselves (fewer than 3,000) than newly diagnosed patients did (over 950). Preferential use of TRBV28, TRBJ1-2 and TRBJ2-5 was observed in persistent disease, whereas TRBV20-1 and TRBJ2-1 were favored in newly diagnosed disease. Persistent Graves' disease patients showed lower TCR Shannon entropy and fewer highly expanded clones than newly diagnosed patients, suggesting clonal expansion. The study examined only peripheral blood because the primary lesion, thyroid tissue, could not be accessed. Sequencing and analysis were limited to the TCR beta chain. As a limitation, the authors acknowledged that the small sample size may reduce accuracy.

Per the publication, the time point label means: newly diagnosed GD, antithyroid drugs for less than 3 months. For both TCR sequencing and RNA sequencing, RNA was extracted from PBMCs in TRIzol. The diagnosis of Graves' disease followed American Thyroid Association guidelines. The patients came from an endocrinology department in Xi'an, China. Each patient gave around 9.2 milliliters of peripheral blood, collected in an EDTA anticoagulant tube. Ficoll Paque Plus density gradient separation was used to isolate PBMCs, and no further T cell sorting was done. An Agilent 2100 Bioanalyzer and agarose gel were used to assess RNA quality, and a NanoDrop 2000 was used to measure RNA concentration. Preparation of the library involved multiplex PCR. TCRdb shows the sequencer as Illumina HiSeq 4000. TCR beta libraries were built with iRepertoire HTBI primers and Arm-PCR amplification of CDR3 regions. PCR products were gel purified before sequencing. In the authors' own workflow: A total of roughly 65 TRBV and under 15 TRBJ segments were identified across samples and were used for gene usage analysis of CDR3 amino acid clonotypes. COPE and FqMerger were used to merge the filtered high-quality paired reads into contigs. Contigs were aligned with BLAST to IMGT TRBV, TRBD and TRBJ reference genes, and CDR3 was defined per IMGT. Any clonotype with a frequency above 0.1% was counted as a highly expanded clone. Repertoire diversity was measured by Shannon entropy, and V-J evenness by the Gini coefficient. Clonotypes shared by more than one individual were considered public. In-frame beta chains were kept once TCRdb had trimmed the public reads at Q25 with fastp and called clones with MiXCR. Merged by CDR3 protein, the rows form single entries marked with the most common genes and DNA. The V and J calls follow TCRdb's processing rather than the paper's. Recorded for this sample are 350,000 to 500,000 distinct CDR3 sequences; approximately 16% of them occurred a single time. About a quarter of the sample rests with the top ten.

The sample was also reused in another study, on T cells in Graves' hyperthyroidism and ophthalmopathy. The other study reports the following: A patient counted as having stable Graves' hyperthyroidism if no progression to ophthalmopathy occurred over 18 months of follow-up. Hyperthyroidism patients were newly diagnosed, had a disease duration of under 2 months, and were aged 18 to 65 years. Exclusion was applied to patients with uncontrolled infections, other autoimmune diseases, pregnancy or lactation. Diagnoses were based on clinical symptoms, serum thyroxine and TRAb, thyroid ultrasound and orbital computed tomography. A first-round RT-PCR of the TCR CDR3 used the HTBI primer set with the Qiagen OneStep RT-PCR kit. Most expanded thyroid clonotypes (frequency above 0.001) were also detected in blood, a finding suggesting that blood repertoires may reflect thyroid immune responses. In cross-validation, a model built on a 13 V-J signature told ophthalmopathy apart from stable hyperthyroidism with 87.88% sensitivity and roughly 81% specificity, and in testing the same model reached 80%/75%. In validation, progression to ophthalmopathy was predicted by the model with roughly 71% sensitivity and 72% to 85% specificity, a median of roughly 6 months before onset. To identify TCR V-J signatures that set the groups apart, the researchers used a discovery cohort of about a hundred patients, made up of around 42 with Graves' ophthalmopathy and 57 with stable Graves' hyperthyroidism. Whether ophthalmopathy could be predicted prospectively was tested in an independent validation cohort made up of 18 to 20 hyperthyroidism patients plus 17 patients who later progressed to ophthalmopathy. The approximately 98 discovery patients were randomly divided into training and test sets at a 7:3 ratio. Thyroid tissue and blood T-cell repertoires from several Graves' hyperthyroidism patients were also compared in the study. Following sampling, methimazole starting at 30 mg daily was given to hyperthyroidism patients, and high-dose intravenous methylprednisolone was given to ophthalmopathy patients. The libraries were constructed in a second round of multiplex PCR and then size-selected and purified. Paired-end sequencing of the libraries was performed with 100 bp reads on an Illumina HiSeq2000. SOAPnuke was used to process the raw data, removing reads that contained adapters or uncalled bases, had a mean Phred below 15, or lacked an exact match to the constant primer or identifier. High-quality paired reads were merged with COPE v1.2.5, and unique nucleotide sequences were defined as clonotypes. MiTCR v1.1 was used to align the clonotypes against IMGT TRBV, TRBD and TRBJ reference segments. The analysis included only V-J combinations with a frequency above 0.0001, which together covered approximately 99% of the repertoires. The TCS score was defined as the ratio of F50 (clonal expansion) to E x V (chaos), calculated using BLOSUM62-based TCRdist between CDR3 peptides within each V-J. Welch's t-statistics and random forest reduced 500 to 650 V-J features to 10 to 15, which were used in a naive Bayes classifier (R e1071). Sample size was not statistically predetermined, and investigators were not blinded to group allocation. According to the paper, TCR Vbeta CDR3 sequencing was carried out on over 130 peripheral blood samples, which came from 40 to 45 ophthalmopathy, around 74 hyperthyroidism and some 17 progressor patients.

The receptor was derived from a woman aged 18-30 years with Graves disease. Donor details come from another sample of the same person, matched by shared clones. The rearrangement joined TRBV18 to TRBJ2-3, with 10 middle bases fitting TRBD2. This specimen was peripheral blood mononuclear cells (PBMCs), taken at new diagnosis, from a patient treated with antithyroid drugs. The CDR3 protein sequence reads: CASSSLAGGLTDTQYF. The sequence in DNA is TGTGCCAGCTCATCATTAGCGGGAGGCCTCACAGATACGCAGTATTTT.